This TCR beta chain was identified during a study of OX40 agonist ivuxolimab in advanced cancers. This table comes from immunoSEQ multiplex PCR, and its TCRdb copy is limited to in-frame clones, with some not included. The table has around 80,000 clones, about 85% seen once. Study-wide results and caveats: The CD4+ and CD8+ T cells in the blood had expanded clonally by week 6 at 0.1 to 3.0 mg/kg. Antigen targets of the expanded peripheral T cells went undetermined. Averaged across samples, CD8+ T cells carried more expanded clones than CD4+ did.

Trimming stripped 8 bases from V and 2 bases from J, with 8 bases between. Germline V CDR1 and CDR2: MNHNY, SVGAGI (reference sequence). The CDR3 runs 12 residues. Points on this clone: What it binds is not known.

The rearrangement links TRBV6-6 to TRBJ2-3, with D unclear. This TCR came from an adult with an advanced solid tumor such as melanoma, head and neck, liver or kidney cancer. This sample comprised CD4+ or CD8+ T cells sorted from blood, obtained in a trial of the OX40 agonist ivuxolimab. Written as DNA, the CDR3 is TGTGCCAGCGGCAGGCCCACAGATACGCAGTATTTT. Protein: CASGRPTDTQYF.